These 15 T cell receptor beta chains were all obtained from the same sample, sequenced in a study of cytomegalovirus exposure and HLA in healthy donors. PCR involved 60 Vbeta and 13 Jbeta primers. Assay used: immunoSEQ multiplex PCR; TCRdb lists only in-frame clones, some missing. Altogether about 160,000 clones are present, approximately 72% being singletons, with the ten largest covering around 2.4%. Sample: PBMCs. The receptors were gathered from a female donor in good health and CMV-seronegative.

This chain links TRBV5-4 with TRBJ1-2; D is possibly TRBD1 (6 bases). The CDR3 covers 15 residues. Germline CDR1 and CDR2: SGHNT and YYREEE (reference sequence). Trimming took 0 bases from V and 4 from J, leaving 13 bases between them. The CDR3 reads CASSLDSGVSYGYTF. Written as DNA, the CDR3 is TGTGCCAGCAGCTTGGACTCAGGGGTGAGCTATGGCTACACCTTC.

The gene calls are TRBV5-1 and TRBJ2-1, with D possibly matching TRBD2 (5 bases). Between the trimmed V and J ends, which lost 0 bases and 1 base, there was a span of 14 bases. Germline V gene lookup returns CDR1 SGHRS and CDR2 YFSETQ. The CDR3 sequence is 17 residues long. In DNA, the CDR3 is TGCGCCAGCAGCTTGGGGAGGCGGAGCCCTTCCTACAATGAGCAGTTCTTC. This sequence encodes CASSLGRRSPSYNEQFF.

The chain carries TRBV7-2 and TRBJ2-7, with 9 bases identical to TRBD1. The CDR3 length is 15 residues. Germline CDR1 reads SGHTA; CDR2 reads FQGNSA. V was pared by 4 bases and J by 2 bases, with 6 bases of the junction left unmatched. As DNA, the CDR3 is TGTGCCAGCAGCTCATCCGGGACAGGGACCTACGAGCAGTACTTC. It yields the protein CASSSSGTGTYEQYF.

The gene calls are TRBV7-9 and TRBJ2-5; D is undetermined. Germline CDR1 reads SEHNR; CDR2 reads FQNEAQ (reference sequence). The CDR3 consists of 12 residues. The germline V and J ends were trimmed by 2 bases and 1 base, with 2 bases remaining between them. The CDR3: CASSLLQETQYF. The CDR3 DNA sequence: TGTGCCAGCAGCTTACTCCAAGAGACCCAGTACTTC.

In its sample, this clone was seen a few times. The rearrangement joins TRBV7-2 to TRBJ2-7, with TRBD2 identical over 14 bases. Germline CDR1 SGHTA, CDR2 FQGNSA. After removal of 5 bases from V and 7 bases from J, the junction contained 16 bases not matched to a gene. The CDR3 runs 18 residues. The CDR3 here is CASSPYSRLAGGPGEQYF. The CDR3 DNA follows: TGTGCCAGCAGCCCCTACTCAAGACTAGCGGGGGGGCCGGGGGAGCAGTACTTC. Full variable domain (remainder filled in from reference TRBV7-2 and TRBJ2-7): GAGVSQSPSNKVTEKGKDVELRCDPISGHTALYWYRQSLGQGLEFLIYFQGNSAPDKSGLPSDRFSAERTGGSVSTLTIQRTQQEDSAVYLCASSPYSRLAGGPGEQYFGPGTRLTVT.

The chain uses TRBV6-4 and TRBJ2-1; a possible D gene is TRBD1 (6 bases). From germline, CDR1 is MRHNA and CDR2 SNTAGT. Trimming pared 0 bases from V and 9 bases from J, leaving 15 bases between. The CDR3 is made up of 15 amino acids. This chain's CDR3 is CASSDSGTPSGEQFF. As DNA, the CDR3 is TGTGCCAGCAGTGACTCCGGGACACCTTCTGGTGAGCAGTTCTTC.

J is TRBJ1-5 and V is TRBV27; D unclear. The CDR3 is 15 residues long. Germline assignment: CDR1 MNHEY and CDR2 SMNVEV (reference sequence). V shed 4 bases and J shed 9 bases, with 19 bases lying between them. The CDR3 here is CASSSSQVRSGPQHF. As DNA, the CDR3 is TGTGCCAGCAGTTCCTCGCAGGTCAGGTCAGGGCCCCAGCATTTT.

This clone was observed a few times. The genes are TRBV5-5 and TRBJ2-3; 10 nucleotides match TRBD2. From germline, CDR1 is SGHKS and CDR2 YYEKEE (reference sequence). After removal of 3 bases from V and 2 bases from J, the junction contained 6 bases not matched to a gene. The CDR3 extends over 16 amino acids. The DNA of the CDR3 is TGTGCCAGCAGCTACGGACTAGCGGAATACACAGATACGCAGTATTTT. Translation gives CASSYGLAEYTDTQYF.

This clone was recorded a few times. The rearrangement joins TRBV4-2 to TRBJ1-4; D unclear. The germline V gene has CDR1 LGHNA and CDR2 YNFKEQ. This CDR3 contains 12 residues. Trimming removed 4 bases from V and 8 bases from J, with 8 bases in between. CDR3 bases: TGTGCCAGCAGCCCAATGGAGGAAAAACTGTTTTTT. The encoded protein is CASSPMEEKLFF.

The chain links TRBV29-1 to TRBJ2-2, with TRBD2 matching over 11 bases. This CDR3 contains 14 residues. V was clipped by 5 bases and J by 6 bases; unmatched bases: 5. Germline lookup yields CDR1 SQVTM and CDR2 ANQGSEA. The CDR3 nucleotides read TGCAGCGTTAAAGTAGCGGGAGGGTCCGGGGAGCTGTTTTTT. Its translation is CSVKVAGGSGELFF.

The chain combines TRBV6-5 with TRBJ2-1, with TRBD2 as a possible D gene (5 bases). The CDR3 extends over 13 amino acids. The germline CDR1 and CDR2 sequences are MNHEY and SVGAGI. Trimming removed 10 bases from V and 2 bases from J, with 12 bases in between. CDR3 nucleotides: TGTGCCACCGGCTCAGCGGCCTACAATGAGCAGTTCTTC. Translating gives CATGSAAYNEQFF.

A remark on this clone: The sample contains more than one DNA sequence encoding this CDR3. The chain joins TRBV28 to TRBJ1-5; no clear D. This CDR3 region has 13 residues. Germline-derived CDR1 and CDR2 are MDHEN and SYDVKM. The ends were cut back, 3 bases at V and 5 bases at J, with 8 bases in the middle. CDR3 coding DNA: TGTGCCAGCAGTTTTTCTACTCATCAGCCCCAGCATTTT. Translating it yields CASSFSTHQPQHF.

The CDR3 loop reads CASSLRGGSGRSYEQYF. CDR3 nucleotides: TGTGCCAGCAGTTTACGTGGGGGTAGCGGGAGGTCCTACGAGCAGTACTTC. This sequence joins TRBV28 and TRBJ2-7; TRBD2 matches at 10 bases. From germline, CDR1 is MDHEN and CDR2 SYDVKM. The CDR3 totals 17 residues. After removal of 2 bases from V and 1 base from J, the junction contained 8 bases not matched to a gene.

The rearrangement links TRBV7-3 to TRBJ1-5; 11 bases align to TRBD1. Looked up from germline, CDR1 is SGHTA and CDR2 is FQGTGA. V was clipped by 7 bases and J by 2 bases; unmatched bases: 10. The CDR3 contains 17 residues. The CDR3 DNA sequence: TGTGCCAGCACCGGGACAGGGGGAGATAACGGCAATCAGCCCCAGCATTTT. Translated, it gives CASTGTGGDNGNQPQHF.

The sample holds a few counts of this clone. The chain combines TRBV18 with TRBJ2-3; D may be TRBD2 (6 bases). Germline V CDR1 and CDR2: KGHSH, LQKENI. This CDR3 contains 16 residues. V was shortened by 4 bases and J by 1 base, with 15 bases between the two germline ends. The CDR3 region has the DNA TGTGCCAGCTCACGCCGGGAGAACACTGGCACAGATACGCAGTATTTT. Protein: CASSRRENTGTDTQYF.